One sample yielded the 19 T cell receptor beta chains listed below, sequenced in a study of brain T cells in children with intractable seizures. Clones were sequenced by immunoSEQ multiplex PCR, and TCRdb holds only the in-frame ones, with some missing. The sample has about 340,000 clones; roughly 92% are singletons. Described time point: blood from clinic visit 5 months post-surgery; TSC patient then seizure free. The specimen comprised peripheral blood, sampled less than 6 months after surgery. The receptor set was obtained from a boy younger than two with tuberous sclerosis and intractable seizures.

J is TRBJ2-5 and V is TRBV18; 10 nucleotides match TRBD1. Losses at the gene ends were 2 bases for V and 5 bases for J; bases not matched to a gene: 5. Germline V gene lookup returns CDR1 KGHSH and CDR2 LQKENI. The CDR3 consists of 15 residues. CDR3 sequence (DNA): TGTGCCAGCTCACCAGACGACAGGGGGCTTGAGACCCAGTACTTC. Translating it yields CASSPDDRGLETQYF.

The chain recombines TRBV19 with TRBJ2-3; 8 nucleotides agree with TRBD1. This CDR3 is built from 17 residues. V lost 0 bases to trimming and J lost 4 bases; unmatched junction nucleotides: 9. The germline V gene encodes CDR1 LNHDA and CDR2 SQIVND (reference sequence). Here the CDR3 reads CASSIDPPGGRPDTQYF. In DNA, the CDR3 is TGTGCCAGTAGTATAGACCCCCCAGGGGGCCGCCCAGATACGCAGTATTTT. The entire variable domain, with the rest obtained from reference TRBV19 and TRBJ2-3, is as follows: DGGITQSPKYLFRKEGQNVTLSCEQNLNHDAMYWYRQDPGQGLRLIYYSQIVNDFQKGDIAEGYSVSREKKESFPLTVTSAQKNPTAFYLCASSIDPPGGRPDTQYFGPGTRLTVL.

The CDR3 loop reads CASSLQLGSVDTQYF. For the CDR3, the DNA is TGCGCCAGCAGCTTACAACTAGGATCGGTGGATACGCAGTATTTT. V gene TRBV5-1 combines with J gene TRBJ2-3; the D gene is possibly TRBD2 (5 bases). Germline CDR1 SGHRS, CDR2 YFSETQ. V was pared by 2 bases and J by 6 bases, with 16 bases between. The CDR3 extends over 15 amino acids.

V gene TRBV30 combines with J gene TRBJ1-1; 9 bases match TRBD1. Germline lookup yields CDR1 GTSNPN and CDR2 SVGIG (reference sequence). The CDR3 loop spans 14 amino acids. The V gene end was trimmed by 0 bases and the J gene end by 5 bases; junction bases not matched to a gene: 4. The CDR3 spells CAWSVGQGWTEAFF. The CDR3 DNA follows: TGTGCCTGGAGTGTAGGACAGGGGTGGACTGAAGCTTTCTTT.

This chain links TRBV28 with TRBJ2-1, with 8 bases fitting TRBD2. The germline V gene has CDR1 MDHEN and CDR2 SYDVKM. This CDR3 has 15 amino acids. Trimming cost V 7 bases and J 6 bases; bases outside gene matches: 11. The CDR3 spells CASTPAGADSNEQFF. The CDR3, as DNA: TGTGCCAGCACCCCAGCGGGAGCTGACAGCAATGAGCAGTTCTTC.

The J gene is TRBJ2-5, the V gene TRBV29-1; TRBD2 aligns across 8 bases. Germline V gene sequence: CDR1 SQVTM, CDR2 ANQGSEA. V gave up 4 bases and J gave up 0 bases; unmatched junction bases: 4. The CDR3 spans 14 residues. CDR3 nucleotides: TGCAGCGTTGTGCCTAGCGGGTACCAAGAGACCCAGTACTTC. This codes for CSVVPSGYQETQYF.

This clone appeared once. The chain recombines TRBV5-1 with TRBJ1-1; 8 bases agree with TRBD1. The CDR3 has 15 residues. Germline trimming cut 4 bases from V and 4 bases from J; bases unmatched to any gene: 9. Germline V gene lookup returns CDR1 SGHRS and CDR2 YFSETQ. The CDR3 spells CASSVWTGLGTEAFF. The CDR3 DNA reads TGCGCCAGCAGCGTATGGACAGGGCTGGGCACTGAAGCTTTCTTT.

CDR3 DNA sequence: TGCAGCGTATATGATTCAGGCTCCATCTACGAGCAGTACTTC. Translated: CSVYDSGSIYEQYF. The rearrangement uses TRBV29-1 and TRBJ2-7; unclear D gene. CDR1 is SQVTM, CDR2 ANQGSEA, per germline. The CDR3 extends over 14 amino acids. V lost 6 bases, J lost 3 bases, and 18 bases lay in between.

The chain joins TRBV7-3 to TRBJ1-2; a weak D match, TRBD1 (5 bases). V lost 1 base and J lost 6, with 12 bases in between. The V gene's germline CDR1 is SGHTA and CDR2 FQGTGA. The CDR3 consists of 14 residues. The CDR3 here is CASSLMGGSDGYTF. In DNA, the CDR3 is TGTGCCAGCAGCTTAATGGGGGGTTCAGATGGCTACACCTTC.

This clone has only one observation. The rearrangement joins TRBV4-2 to TRBJ2-1; 8 bases fit TRBD2. CDR1 is LGHNA and CDR2 is YNFKEQ in the germline V gene. The CDR3 covers 15 residues. V shed 1 base and J 8 bases; nucleotides not matched to a gene: 7. CDR3 DNA: TGTGCCAGCAGCCAAGTCGGGGGGGCCAACCATGAGCAGTTCTTC. Translating gives CASSQVGGANHEQFF.

The chain combines TRBV6-5 with TRBJ2-5; D might be TRBD2 (5 bases). The CDR3 runs to 15 residues. V was clipped by 7 bases and J by 4 bases, with 19 bases between them. CDR1 is MNHEY, CDR2 SVGAGI, per germline. CDR3 region: CASTTSPTRVETQYF. CDR3 DNA sequence: TGTGCCAGCACCACTAGTCCTACGCGGGTAGAGACCCAGTACTTC.

The rearrangement links TRBV6-1 to TRBJ2-3; 7 positions agree with TRBD2. J was trimmed by 4 bases and V by 2 bases; bases with no gene match: 6. The CDR3 covers 15 residues. Germline CDR1 is MNHNS and CDR2 is SASEGT. This CDR3 reads CASSEWAGVADTQYF. The CDR3 nucleotides read TGTGCCAGCAGTGAATGGGCGGGGGTGGCAGATACGCAGTATTTT.

The chain recombines TRBV27 with TRBJ1-2, with D perhaps matching TRBD1 (5 bases). CDR1 MNHEY and CDR2 SMNVEV come from the germline V gene (reference sequence). The CDR3 sequence is 16 residues long. V lost 4 bases and J 8 bases, leaving 23 bases between the germline ends. CDR3 in DNA: TGTGCCAGCAGTTCCCTCCCGGGACGTTCCTCGGGGGGCTACACCTTC. Protein sequence: CASSSLPGRSSGGYTF.

The chain joins TRBV30 to TRBJ1-2; 7 bases map to TRBD1. Losses at the gene ends were 0 bases for V and 7 bases for J; bases not matched to a gene: 14. The CDR3 contains 16 residues. Germline values: CDR1 GTSNPN, CDR2 SVGIG (reference sequence). CDR3 residues: CAWSVLGRGRLSGYTF. CDR3 bases: TGTGCCTGGAGTGTACTCGGGAGGGGGCGACTGAGTGGCTACACCTTC.

This chain connects TRBV9 to TRBJ2-7, with D perhaps matching TRBD2 (5 bases). Trimming left V 0 bases short and J 3 bases short, with 10 bases between. The CDR3 totals 14 residues. Per germline, CDR1 SGDLS and CDR2 YYNGEE. The CDR3 here is CASSVGISVYEQYF. The CDR3 DNA reads TGTGCCAGCAGCGTAGGAATTAGCGTCTACGAGCAGTACTTC.

V is TRBV4-2 and J is TRBJ1-5; D unclear. CDR3 length: 13 amino acids. Germline lookup yields CDR1 LGHNA and CDR2 YNFKEQ. The ends were cut back, 1 base at V and 7 bases at J, with 8 bases in the middle. CDR3 loop: CASSQGAGQPQHF. The CDR3 nucleotides read TGTGCCAGCAGCCAAGGGGCCGGCCAGCCCCAGCATTTT.

This clone was seen a few times. This chain uses TRBV6-5 with TRBJ1-5; a possible D gene is TRBD1 (5 bases). The CDR3 runs to 16 residues. CDR1 and CDR2 (germline): MNHEY, SVGAGI. The V gene lost 4 bases and the J gene lost 0 bases, with 13 bases spanning the gap. The CDR3 DNA sequence: TGTGCCAGCAGTTCCACGACAGATGATAGCAATCAGCCCCAGCATTTT. Translation gives CASSSTTDDSNQPQHF.

The rearrangement joins TRBV6-2 or TRBV6-3 to TRBJ2-1; D may match TRBD1 or TRBD2 (5 bases each). Between the trimmed V and J ends, which lost 6 bases and 7 bases, there was a span of 22 bases. CDR3 length equals 16 residues. Germline V CDR1 and CDR2: MNHEY, SVGEGT. For the CDR3, the DNA is TGTGCCAGCAGCCTCCCTATGGGGGTAAGATGGAATGAGCAGTTCTTC. Translating gives CASSLPMGVRWNEQFF.

The chain has TRBV7-9 and TRBJ2-1, with a tentative D call TRBD1 (6 bases). The germline CDR1 and CDR2 sequences are SEHNR and FQNEAQ (reference sequence). V lost 5 bases and J 3 bases, leaving 14 bases between the germline ends. The CDR3 spans 15 residues. CDR3 bases: TGTGCCAGCAGCCTCGTAACGGGACACTACAATGAGCAGTTCTTC. Its translation: CASSLVTGHYNEQFF.